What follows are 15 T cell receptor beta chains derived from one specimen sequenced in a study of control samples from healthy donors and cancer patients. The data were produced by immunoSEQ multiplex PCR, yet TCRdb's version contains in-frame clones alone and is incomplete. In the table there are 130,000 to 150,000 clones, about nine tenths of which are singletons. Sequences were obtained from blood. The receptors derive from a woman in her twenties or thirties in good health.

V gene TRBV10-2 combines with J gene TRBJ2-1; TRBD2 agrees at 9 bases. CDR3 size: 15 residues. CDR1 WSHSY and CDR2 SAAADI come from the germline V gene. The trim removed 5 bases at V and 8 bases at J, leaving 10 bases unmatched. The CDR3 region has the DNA TGCGCCAGCAGTTATCTAGCGGGAATGTTGGATGAGCAGTTCTTC. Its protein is CASSYLAGMLDEQFF.

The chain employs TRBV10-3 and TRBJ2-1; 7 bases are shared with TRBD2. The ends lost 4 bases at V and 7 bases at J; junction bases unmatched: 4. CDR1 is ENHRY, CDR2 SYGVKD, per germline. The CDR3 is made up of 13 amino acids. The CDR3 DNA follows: TGTGCCATCAGTGCATTGGGGGGGAATGAGCAGTTCTTC. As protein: CAISALGGNEQFF.

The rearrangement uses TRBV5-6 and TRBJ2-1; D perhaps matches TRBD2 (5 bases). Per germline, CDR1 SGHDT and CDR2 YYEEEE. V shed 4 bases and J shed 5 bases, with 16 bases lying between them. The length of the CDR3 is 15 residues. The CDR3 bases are TGTGCCAGCAGCATACTAGATGGTTCCGACAATGAGCAGTTCTTC. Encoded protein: CASSILDGSDNEQFF.

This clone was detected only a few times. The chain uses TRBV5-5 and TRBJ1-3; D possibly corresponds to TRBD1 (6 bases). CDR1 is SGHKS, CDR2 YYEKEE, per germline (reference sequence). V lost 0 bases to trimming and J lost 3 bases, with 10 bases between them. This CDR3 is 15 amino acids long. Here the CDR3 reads CASSLDGTNGNTIYF. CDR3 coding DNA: TGTGCCAGCAGCTTGGACGGGACAAATGGAAACACCATATATTTT. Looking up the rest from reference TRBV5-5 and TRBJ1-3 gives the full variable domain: DAGVTQSPTHLIKTRGQQVTLRCSPISGHKSVSWYQQVLGQGPQFIFQYYEKEERGRGNFPDRFSARQFPNYSSELNVNALLLGDSALYLCASSLDGTNGNTIYFGEGSWLTVV.

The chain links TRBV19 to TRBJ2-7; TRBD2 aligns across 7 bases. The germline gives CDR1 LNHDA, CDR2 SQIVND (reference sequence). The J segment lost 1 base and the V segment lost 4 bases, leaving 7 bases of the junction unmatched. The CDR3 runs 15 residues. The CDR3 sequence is CASSTPGGGSYEQYF. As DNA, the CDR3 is TGTGCCAGTAGTACCCCCGGCGGGGGATCCTACGAGCAGTACTTC.

CDR3 protein: CASSQGGRDELFF. CDR3 in DNA: TGTGCCAGCAGCCAGGGGGGTCGGGACGAACTGTTTTTT. J is TRBJ1-4 and V is TRBV5-6, with 7 bases identical to TRBD1. There are 13 residues in the CDR3. Per germline, CDR1 SGHDT and CDR2 YYEEEE. The trim removed 4 bases at V and 12 bases at J, leaving 9 bases unmatched.

Written as DNA, the CDR3 is TGTGCCTGGAGTCAGGGTCAGGGGGATGGTGAAAAACTGTTTTTT. It encodes CAWSQGQGDGEKLFF. The V and J genes are TRBV30 and TRBJ1-4, with TRBD1 matching over 7 bases. After removal of 2 bases from V and 7 bases from J, the junction contained 10 bases not matched to a gene. CDR1 is GTSNPN and CDR2 is SVGIG in the germline V gene (reference sequence). The CDR3 sequence is 15 residues long.

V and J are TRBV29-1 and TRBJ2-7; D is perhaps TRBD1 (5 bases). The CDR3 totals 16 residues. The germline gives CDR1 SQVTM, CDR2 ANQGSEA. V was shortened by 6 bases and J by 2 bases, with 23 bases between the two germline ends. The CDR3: CSVGGPDRRSAYEQYF. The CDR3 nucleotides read TGCAGCGTCGGCGGCCCCGACAGACGTTCAGCCTACGAGCAGTACTTC.

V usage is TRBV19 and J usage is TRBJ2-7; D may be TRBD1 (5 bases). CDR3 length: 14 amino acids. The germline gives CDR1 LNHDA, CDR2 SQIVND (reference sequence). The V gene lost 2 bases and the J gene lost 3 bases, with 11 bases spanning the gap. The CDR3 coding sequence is TGTGCCAGTAGTATAAGGGGCCCCCTCTACGAGCAGTACTTC. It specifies CASSIRGPLYEQYF.

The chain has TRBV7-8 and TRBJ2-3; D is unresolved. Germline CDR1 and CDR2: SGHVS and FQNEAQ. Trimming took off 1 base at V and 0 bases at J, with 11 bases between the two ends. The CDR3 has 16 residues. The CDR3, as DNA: TGTGCCAGCAGCTTAGAAGGAGACTTTAGCACAGATACGCAGTATTTT. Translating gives CASSLEGDFSTDTQYF. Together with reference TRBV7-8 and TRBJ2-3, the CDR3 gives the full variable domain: GAGVSQSPRYKVAKRGQDVALRCDPISGHVSLFWYQQALGQGPEFLTYFQNEAQLDKSGLPSDRFFAERPEGSVSTLKIQRTQQEDSAVYLCASSLEGDFSTDTQYFGPGTRLTVL.

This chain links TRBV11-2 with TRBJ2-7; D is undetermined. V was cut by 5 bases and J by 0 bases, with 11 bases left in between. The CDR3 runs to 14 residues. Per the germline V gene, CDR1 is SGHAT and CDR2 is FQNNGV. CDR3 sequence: CASSVVSGSYEQYF. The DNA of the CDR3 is TGTGCCAGCAGCGTGGTCTCTGGCTCCTACGAGCAGTACTTC.

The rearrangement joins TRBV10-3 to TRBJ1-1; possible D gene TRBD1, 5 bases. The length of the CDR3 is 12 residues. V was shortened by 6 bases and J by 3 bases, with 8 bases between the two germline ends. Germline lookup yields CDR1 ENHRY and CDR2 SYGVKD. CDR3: CAIRGRDTEAFF. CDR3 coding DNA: TGTGCCATCAGGGGGCGCGACACTGAAGCTTTCTTT.

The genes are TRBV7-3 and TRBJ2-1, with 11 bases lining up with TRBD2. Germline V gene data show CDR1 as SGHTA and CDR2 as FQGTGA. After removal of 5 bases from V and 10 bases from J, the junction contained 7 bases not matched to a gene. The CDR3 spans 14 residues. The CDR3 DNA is TGTGCCAGCAGCCTTAGCGGGAGGGCCGGAGAGCAGTTCTTC. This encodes CASSLSGRAGEQFF. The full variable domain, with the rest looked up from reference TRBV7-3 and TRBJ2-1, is GAGVSQTPSNKVTEKGKYVELRCDPISGHTALYWYRQSLGQGPEFLIYFQGTGAADDSGLPNDRFFAVRPEGSVSTLKIQRTERGDSAVYLCASSLSGRAGEQFFGPGTRLTVL.

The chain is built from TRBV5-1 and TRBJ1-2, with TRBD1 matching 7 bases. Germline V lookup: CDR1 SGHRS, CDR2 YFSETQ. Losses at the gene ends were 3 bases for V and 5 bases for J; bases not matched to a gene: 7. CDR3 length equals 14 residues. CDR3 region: CASSSTTGSYGYTF. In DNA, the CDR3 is TGCGCCAGCAGCTCCACGACAGGGAGTTATGGCTACACCTTC.

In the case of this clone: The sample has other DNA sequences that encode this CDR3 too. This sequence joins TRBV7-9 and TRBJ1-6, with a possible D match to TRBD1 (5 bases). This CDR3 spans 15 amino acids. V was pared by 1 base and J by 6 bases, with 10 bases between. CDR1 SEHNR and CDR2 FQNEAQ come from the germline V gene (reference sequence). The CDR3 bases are TGTGCCAGCAGCTTAGGATGGGGCCCTAATTCACCCCTCCACTTT. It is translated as CASSLGWGPNSPLHF. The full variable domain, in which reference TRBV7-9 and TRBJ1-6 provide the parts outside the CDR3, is DTGVSQNPRHKITKRGQNVTFRCDPISEHNRLYWYRQTLGQGPEFLTYFQNEAQLEKSRLLSDRFSAERPKGSFSTLEIQRTEQGDSAMYLCASSLGWGPNSPLHFGNGTRLTVT.